The 20 T cell receptor beta chains in this list originate from one sample, sequenced in a study of T cells in localized non-small cell lung cancer. Only in-frame clones appear in the TCRdb table, and some are missing; sequencing was by immunoSEQ multiplex PCR. The sample has about 92,000 clones, approximately 90% seen once; the top ten hold over 4%. Sequenced material: PBMCs, taken before any cancer treatment. These receptors were obtained from a woman aged 35-70 years with stage II squamous cell lung carcinoma.

This chain uses TRBV15 with TRBJ2-7; D not resolved. CDR1 and CDR2 from the germline V gene are LNHNV and YYDKDF (reference sequence). This CDR3 is built from 14 residues. Trimming took off 0 bases at V and 5 bases at J, with 11 bases between the two ends. The CDR3 here is CATSRDLAADEQYF. The CDR3, as DNA: TGTGCCACCAGCAGAGATCTCGCGGCCGACGAGCAGTACTTC.

The genes are TRBV25-1 and TRBJ1-5; TRBD1 matches at 8 bases. After removal of 4 bases from V and 4 bases from J, the junction contained 6 bases not matched to a gene. CDR1 and CDR2 (germline): MGHDK, SYGVNS. The CDR3 consists of 15 residues. The CDR3 reads CASSGQGARNQPQHF. The CDR3, as DNA: TGTGCCAGCAGTGGCCAGGGGGCGCGGAATCAGCCCCAGCATTTT.

The chain employs TRBV5-1 and TRBJ1-2, with TRBD1 matching over 7 bases. The germline gives CDR1 SGHRS, CDR2 YFSETQ. This CDR3 spans 16 amino acids. V shed 2 bases, J shed 8 bases, and the junction held 15 bases outside the gene matches. The chain's CDR3 is CASSLDRASDLGGYTF. The CDR3 nucleotides are TGCGCCAGCAGCTTAGACAGGGCCTCAGACCTCGGGGGCTACACCTTC.

The CDR3 DNA reads as TGCGCCAGCATGGAGGACGGAAACACCATATATTTT. Translating it yields CASMEDGNTIYF. The V call is TRBV5-1, the J call TRBJ1-3, with D hard to call. The V gene lost 6 bases and the J gene lost 4 bases, with 8 bases spanning the gap. Germline values: CDR1 SGHRS, CDR2 YFSETQ. This CDR3 has 12 residues.

This clone was recorded only once. The chain uses TRBV6-1 and TRBJ2-3; tentatively, D is TRBD1 or TRBD2 (7 bases each). Trimming shortened V by 4 bases and J by 1 base, and 15 bases separated the two germline ends. Per germline, CDR1 MNHNS and CDR2 SASEGT. This CDR3 spans 16 amino acids. DNA for the CDR3: TGTGCCAGCAGTGCTGGGAGGGGGCCTGGCACAGATACGCAGTATTTT. This sequence encodes CASSAGRGPGTDTQYF.

V gene TRBV7-9 combines with J gene TRBJ2-2, with D unresolved. Between the trimmed V and J ends, which lost 1 base and 0 bases, there was a span of 6 bases. This CDR3 has 15 amino acids. Looked up from germline, CDR1 is SEHNR and CDR2 is FQNEAQ (reference sequence). The CDR3 DNA follows: TGTGCCAGCAGCTTAGGCGTCCCGAACACCGGGGAGCTGTTTTTT. Translation: CASSLGVPNTGELFF.

CDR3 loop: CASSPTGGGRNSPLHF. Written as DNA, the CDR3 is TGCGCCAGCAGTCCTACAGGGGGCGGGAGGAATTCACCCCTCCACTTT. This rearrangement joins TRBV5-1 to TRBJ1-6; 9 bases align to TRBD1. V lost 5 bases, J lost 7 bases, and 10 bases stayed unmatched. Germline loops: CDR1 SGHRS, CDR2 YFSETQ. The CDR3 consists of 16 residues.

This clone was found once. The chain is built from TRBV28 and TRBJ2-7; 8 nucleotides match TRBD2. Germline V gene sequence: CDR1 MDHEN, CDR2 SYDVKM. V gave up 8 bases and J gave up 7 bases; unmatched junction bases: 10. The CDR3 runs 13 residues. The CDR3 loop reads CASSPAGVVEQYF. The CDR3 DNA follows: TGTGCCAGCTCACCAGCGGGAGTCGTAGAGCAGTACTTC.

The V gene is TRBV5-1, the J gene TRBJ1-2; 12 nucleotides line up with TRBD1. CDR1 and CDR2 (germline): SGHRS, YFSETQ. The CDR3 loop spans 17 amino acids. The trim removed 3 bases at V and 0 bases at J, leaving 6 bases unmatched. The CDR3 here is CASSSGTGGRTNYGYTF. In DNA, the CDR3 is TGCGCCAGCAGCTCAGGGACAGGGGGCCGCACTAACTATGGCTACACCTTC.

For this clone: Distinct nucleotide sequences in the sample also encode this CDR3. The chain links TRBV6-5 to TRBJ2-5, with 8 bases fitting TRBD1. Germline V gives CDR1 MNHEY, CDR2 SVGAGI. V was clipped by 6 bases and J by 5 bases; unmatched bases: 8. The CDR3 has 14 residues. The CDR3 region is CASSTPGGGETQYF. In nucleotides, the CDR3 is TGTGCCAGCAGCACTCCAGGGGGCGGGGAGACCCAGTACTTC.

This clone has only one observation. The chain uses TRBV5-4 and TRBJ1-3; D not resolved. This CDR3 is built from 14 residues. V lost 0 bases and J 1 base, leaving 5 bases between the germline ends. In germline, CDR1 is SGHNT, CDR2 YYREEE (reference sequence). The chain's CDR3 is CASSLGGSGNTIYF. As DNA, the CDR3 is TGTGCCAGCAGCTTGGGGGGTTCTGGAAACACCATATATTTT.

This chain uses TRBV5-4 with TRBJ2-1, with D perhaps TRBD1 (6 bases). V gave up 3 bases and J gave up 7 bases, with 20 bases separating them. CDR3 size: 16 residues. Germline V gene lookup returns CDR1 SGHNT and CDR2 YYREEE (reference sequence). The CDR3 reads CASSSGAGDYGNEQFF. CDR3 DNA: TGTGCCAGCAGCTCCGGGGCAGGGGATTACGGAAATGAGCAGTTCTTC.

This clone was counted between two and nine times. The chain is built from TRBV11-2 and TRBJ2-5; a weak D match, TRBD1 (5 bases). V was trimmed by 6 bases and J by 2 bases, leaving 19 bases between them. The CDR3 runs to 16 residues. From germline, CDR1 is SGHAT and CDR2 FQNNGV. The chain's CDR3 is CASRGLKGFRQETQYF. The CDR3 region has the DNA TGTGCCAGCAGGGGGCTCAAAGGGTTTCGGCAAGAGACCCAGTACTTC. Full variable domain (missing parts from reference TRBV11-2 and TRBJ2-5): EAGVAQSPRYKIIEKRQSVAFWCNPISGHATLYWYQQILGQGPKLLIQFQNNGVVDDSQLPKDRFSAERLKGVDSTLKIQPAKLEDSAVYLCASRGLKGFRQETQYFGPGTRLLVL.

The CDR3 loop reads CASSLTGAKTQYF. The CDR3 DNA reads TGCGCCAGCAGCTTGACTGGGGCGAAGACCCAGTACTTC. The V gene is TRBV5-1, the J gene TRBJ2-5; maybe TRBD1 (5 bases). The CDR3 is 13 amino acids. From germline, CDR1 is SGHRS and CDR2 YFSETQ. Deletions cut 1 base from V and 6 bases from J, with 10 bases between.

The chain is built from TRBV7-8 and TRBJ2-3, with D possibly TRBD1 on 6 matching bases. The CDR3 loop spans 11 amino acids. Looked up from germline, CDR1 is SGHVS and CDR2 is FQNEAQ. V was pared by 5 bases and J by 10 bases, with 10 bases between. The CDR3 nucleotides read TGTGCCAGCAGCGAACAGGGACCGCAGTATTTT. It yields the protein CASSEQGPQYF.

The chain employs TRBV6-1 and TRBJ1-1; D is undetermined. The CDR3 runs 15 residues. V lost 5 bases, J lost 11 bases, and 24 bases lay in between. The germline V gene has CDR1 MNHNS and CDR2 SASEGT. Here the CDR3 reads CASSPPTPQQPRAFF. CDR3 DNA sequence: TGTGCCAGCAGTCCCCCAACCCCGCAGCAACCTAGGGCTTTCTTT.

This clone was recorded only once. The rearrangement joins TRBV5-5 to TRBJ2-1; 7 nucleotides agree with TRBD2. Trimming cost V 0 bases and J 0 bases; bases outside gene matches: 12. This CDR3 region has 19 residues. The germline V gene encodes CDR1 SGHKS and CDR2 YYEKEE (reference sequence). Here the CDR3 reads CASSLGISTGTNSYNEQFF. CDR3 sequence (DNA): TGTGCCAGCAGCTTGGGTATTAGTACCGGGACTAACTCCTACAATGAGCAGTTCTTC.

On this clone: The sample holds other DNA sequences that translate to the same CDR3. The rearrangement uses TRBV28 and TRBJ2-3; TRBD1 matches 7 bases. V shed 6 bases, J shed 6 bases, and the junction held 0 bases outside the gene matches. The germline V gene encodes CDR1 MDHEN and CDR2 SYDVKM. This CDR3 comprises 11 residues. The CDR3 DNA is TGTGCCAGCAGCAGGGGGGATACGCAGTATTTT. It yields the protein CASSRGDTQYF.

The V call is TRBV16, the J call TRBJ2-7; the D gene is possibly TRBD1 (6 bases). The germline V gene has CDR1 KGHSY and CDR2 FQNENV. Trimming left V 4 bases short and J 3 bases short, with 16 bases between. The CDR3 length is 15 residues. The CDR3 protein is CASSRAATGNYEQYF. Written as DNA, the CDR3 is TGTGCCAGCAGCCGGGCGGCAACAGGGAACTACGAGCAGTACTTC. The full variable domain, its missing parts supplied by reference TRBV16 and TRBJ2-7, is GEEVAQTPKHLVRGEGQKAKLYCAPIKGHSYVFWYQQVLKNEFKFLISFQNENVFDETGMPKERFSAKCLPNSPCSLEIQATKLEDSAVYFCASSRAATGNYEQYFGPGTRLTVT.

The rearrangement links TRBV5-1 to TRBJ1-2; D ambiguous. CDR1 is SGHRS, CDR2 YFSETQ, per germline. CDR3 length: 14 amino acids. The V and J ends lost 7 bases and 0 bases respectively, with 13 bases between them. The CDR3 DNA follows: TGCGCCAGCGGAGAAGGCGCTGCTAACTATGGCTACACCTTC. Amino acid sequence: CASGEGAANYGYTF.